The next 31 T cell receptor beta chains were all read from a single sample in a study of shared clonotypes between healthy human individuals. The data were produced by immunoSEQ multiplex PCR, yet TCRdb's version contains in-frame clones alone and is incomplete. The data hold about 2.3 million clones, with 85% to 95% observed a single time. The material sequenced was naive CD4+ T cells from PBMCs. Indicated subset: CD45RA+ positively selected. The receptors derive from a man between 18 and 29 years old in good health. Some clones in this sample may be carry-over from other donors' samples.

V and J are TRBV6-5 and TRBJ2-2, with TRBD2 identical over 7 bases. Germline V gene lookup returns CDR1 MNHEY and CDR2 SVGAGI. CDR3 length: 13 amino acids. After removal of 5 bases from V and 6 bases from J, the junction contained 3 bases not matched to a gene. CDR3 amino acids: CASSKGLAGELFF. The CDR3 DNA sequence: TGTGCCAGCAGTAAAGGACTAGCCGGGGAGCTGTTTTTT.

The genes are TRBV28 and TRBJ1-2; D gene unclear. The CDR3 runs 14 residues. V shed 7 bases and J shed 4 bases, with 16 bases lying between them. Germline V CDR1 and CDR2: MDHEN, SYDVKM. This CDR3 reads CASTFTGITYGYTF. In nucleotides, the CDR3 is TGTGCCAGCACCTTTACCGGGATAACCTATGGCTACACCTTC.

The chain has TRBV9 and TRBJ1-6; D possibly corresponds to TRBD1 (5 bases). Germline V lookup: CDR1 SGDLS, CDR2 YYNGEE. The CDR3 loop spans 12 amino acids. V was pared by 5 bases and J by 11 bases, with 11 bases between. The CDR3 region is CASSPSGAPLHF. The DNA of the CDR3 is TGTGCCAGCAGTCCCTCGGGGGCACCCCTCCACTTT. Together with reference TRBV9 and TRBJ1-6, the CDR3 gives the full variable domain: DSGVTQTPKHLITATGQRVTLRCSPRSGDLSVYWYQQSLDQGLQFLIQYYNGEERAKGNILERFSAQQFPDLHSELNLSSLELGDSALYFCASSPSGAPLHFGNGTRLTVT.

This chain uses TRBV29-1 with TRBJ2-1, with 11 positions matching TRBD2. V dropped 6 bases and J dropped 15; count of bases not matched to a gene: 16. CDR3 length: 14 residues. Germline V gene data show CDR1 as SQVTM and CDR2 as ANQGSEA. Here the CDR3 reads CSVAKGLAGGLRFF. In nucleotides, the CDR3 is TGCAGCGTCGCCAAGGGGTTAGCGGGAGGGTTGCGGTTCTTC.

The sample holds a few counts of this clone. At the DNA level, this CDR3 is encoded by other sequences in the same sample as well. The CDR3 DNA follows: TGTGCCAGTAGTATTGGGCAGTTCAATCAGCCCCAGCATTTT. Protein: CASSIGQFNQPQHF. V is TRBV19 and J is TRBJ1-5; D not certain. Trimming removed 3 bases at V and 3 bases at J, with 9 bases between. CDR1 is LNHDA, CDR2 SQIVND, per germline (reference sequence). This CDR3 is 14 amino acids long.

This clone was seen once. The rearrangement links TRBV2 to TRBJ2-1, with 11 bases aligning to TRBD2. Germline V gives CDR1 SNHLY, CDR2 FYNNEI. The CDR3 is 15 amino acids. J was trimmed by 7 bases and V by 5 bases; bases with no gene match: 7. The chain's CDR3 is CASSSLAGVRNEQFF. CDR3 coding DNA: TGTGCCAGCAGTTCACTAGCGGGAGTTCGGAATGAGCAGTTCTTC.

The chain carries TRBV28 and TRBJ2-5, with 13 bases identical to TRBD2. This CDR3 region has 16 residues. The V gene's germline CDR1 is MDHEN and CDR2 SYDVKM. V lost 3 bases, J lost 3 bases, and 4 bases stayed unmatched. The CDR3 sequence is CASSFLGLAGEETQYF. The CDR3 DNA reads as TGTGCCAGCAGTTTCCTAGGACTAGCGGGAGAAGAGACCCAGTACTTC.

The V call is TRBV27, the J call TRBJ2-7; TRBD2 matches at 9 bases. This CDR3 is built from 16 residues. Germline lookup yields CDR1 MNHEY and CDR2 SMNVEV (reference sequence). The V gene end was trimmed by 0 bases and the J gene end by 2 bases; junction bases not matched to a gene: 5. The CDR3 region has the DNA TGTGCCAGCAGTTTATCGGGGACTAGCTCTGCCTACGAGCAGTACTTC. This gives the protein CASSLSGTSSAYEQYF.

CDR3 in DNA: TGTGCCAGTAGTATTTTCTCCCTGCCGTCCGGGGGGGAGCAGTACTTC. Translation gives CASSIFSLPSGGEQYF. The chain joins TRBV19 to TRBJ2-7, with 7 nucleotides matching TRBD2. V trimming: 3 bases; J trimming: 7 bases; junction bases outside the gene matches: 15. CDR1 is LNHDA, CDR2 SQIVND, per germline (reference sequence). The CDR3 extends over 16 amino acids.

CDR3 residues: CASSPAQYGYTF. In DNA, the CDR3 is TGTGCCAGCAGTCCGGCGCAGTATGGCTACACCTTC. This chain links TRBV28 with TRBJ1-2, with D hard to call. The CDR3 length is 12 residues. V gave up 5 bases and J gave up 5 bases, with 9 bases separating them. CDR1 is MDHEN and CDR2 is SYDVKM in the germline V gene.

This rearrangement joins TRBV4-2 to TRBJ2-3; D perhaps matches TRBD1 (7 bases). The V end lost 2 bases, the J end lost 6 bases, and 12 bases lay between the germline ends. Germline CDR1 reads LGHNA; CDR2 reads YNFKEQ. The CDR3 contains 14 residues. DNA for the CDR3: TGTGCCAGCAGCCAACAGGGGGAGGCCGATACGCAGTATTTT. It codes for CASSQQGEADTQYF.

The CDR3 region has the DNA TGTGCTAGTGGTCGGGAACAGGGGTACGAGCAGTACTTC. Residues: CASGREQGYEQYF. The V gene is TRBV12-5, the J gene TRBJ2-7; 7 nucleotides line up with TRBD1. CDR1 is LGHNT and CDR2 is FRNRAP in the germline V gene. The length of the CDR3 is 13 residues. The V segment lost 5 bases and the J segment 4 bases; nucleotides outside the gene matches: 5.

This sequence joins TRBV9 and TRBJ1-3; no reliable D call. Germline CDR1 is SGDLS and CDR2 is YYNGEE. There are 14 residues in the CDR3. V was trimmed by 0 bases and J by 0 bases, leaving 4 bases between them. The CDR3 coding sequence is TGTGCCAGCAGCGTAGAGGACTCTGGAAACACCATATATTTT. Its translation: CASSVEDSGNTIYF.

Written as DNA, the CDR3 is TGTGCCAGCAGCGCCGGGAGCGGGAGGGCCTACGAGCAGTACTTC. Its protein product is CASSAGSGRAYEQYF. The chain is built from TRBV9 and TRBJ2-7; 10 bases align to TRBD2. Looked up from germline, CDR1 is SGDLS and CDR2 is YYNGEE. This CDR3 region has 15 residues. The J segment lost 2 bases and the V segment lost 3 bases, leaving 5 bases of the junction unmatched.

The genes are TRBV5-1 and TRBJ2-3; the D is unclear. The V gene's germline CDR1 is SGHRS and CDR2 YFSETQ. CDR3 length: 15 residues. Trimming stripped 4 bases from V and 4 bases from J, with 16 bases between. The CDR3 DNA reads TGCGCCAGCAGCGGGTCACTTAATTCAGCAGATACGCAGTATTTT. This gives the protein CASSGSLNSADTQYF.

The chain has TRBV7-2 and TRBJ1-1, with 7 positions matching TRBD1. Germline V gene sequence: CDR1 SGHTA, CDR2 FQGNSA. CDR3 length: 15 amino acids. The J segment lost 0 bases and the V segment lost 6 bases, leaving 7 bases of the junction unmatched. CDR3 nucleotides: TGTGCCAGCAGGTCGGGACAGACCATGAACACTGAAGCTTTCTTT. Residues: CASRSGQTMNTEAFF.

The chain carries TRBV28 and TRBJ2-7; D unclear. Trimming left V 2 bases short and J 0 bases short, with 11 bases between. The CDR3 runs to 15 residues. Germline CDR1 and CDR2: MDHEN and SYDVKM. The CDR3 region is CASSLPTPASYEQYF. As DNA, the CDR3 is TGTGCCAGCAGTTTACCCACACCTGCCTCCTACGAGCAGTACTTC.

This sequence joins TRBV27 and TRBJ1-2; TRBD1 agrees at 7 bases. Per the germline V gene, CDR1 is MNHEY and CDR2 is SMNVEV (reference sequence). This CDR3 is built from 13 residues. Germline trimming cut 5 bases from V and 4 bases from J; bases unmatched to any gene: 4. In DNA form, the CDR3 reads TGTGCCAGCAGTGAAAGGGGGCCCTATGGCTACACCTTC. The encoded protein is CASSERGPYGYTF.

A few counts support this clone. The identical CDR3 is also encoded by other nucleotide sequences in the sample. This rearrangement joins TRBV5-1 to TRBJ1-1, with D hard to call. The CDR3 extends over 14 amino acids. The germline gives CDR1 SGHRS, CDR2 YFSETQ. V was pared by 0 bases and J by 2 bases, with 8 bases between. The CDR3 loop is CASSLERLNTEAFF. CDR3 bases: TGCGCCAGCAGCTTGGAGAGATTAAACACTGAAGCTTTCTTT. Complete variable domain (other parts from reference TRBV5-1 and TRBJ1-1): KAGVTQTPRYLIKTRGQQVTLSCSPISGHRSVSWYQQTPGQGLQFLFEYFSETQRNKGNFPGRFSGRQFSNSRSEMNVSTLELGDSALYLCASSLERLNTEAFFGQGTRLTVV.

This rearrangement joins TRBV5-1 to TRBJ1-4; 7 bases are shared with TRBD1. Trimming took 3 bases from V and 5 from J; bases not matched to a gene: 7. From germline, CDR1 is SGHRS and CDR2 YFSETQ. The length of the CDR3 is 15 residues. The CDR3 DNA sequence: TGCGCCAGCAGCTCCGGGGGACAGTGGAATGAAAAACTGTTTTTT. Protein product: CASSSGGQWNEKLFF.

The CDR3 coding sequence is TGCGCCAGCAGCCGCAAGAAGGGGGAGGGATCCTACGAGCAGTACTTC. Amino acids: CASSRKKGEGSYEQYF. The gene calls are TRBV4-1 and TRBJ2-7; possibly TRBD2 for D (7 bases). The CDR3 is 16 residues long. Trimming took off 4 bases at V and 1 base at J, with 17 bases between the two ends. Germline CDR1 and CDR2: MGHRA and YSYEKL.

This clone was counted a single time. The genes are TRBV6-5 and TRBJ2-1, with TRBD2 identical over 11 bases. There are 15 residues in the CDR3. Germline V gene data show CDR1 as MNHEY and CDR2 as SVGAGI. With 5 bases clipped from V and 5 bases from J, the junction kept 5 bases outside the gene matches. The CDR3 spells CASSPTSGVHNEQFF. CDR3 sequence (DNA): TGTGCCAGCAGTCCGACTAGCGGGGTCCACAATGAGCAGTTCTTC.

The chain links TRBV7-2 to TRBJ2-5; TRBD2 matches 7 bases. V was pared by 3 bases and J by 5 bases, with 6 bases of the junction left unmatched. Germline assignment: CDR1 SGHTA and CDR2 FQGNSA. The CDR3 has 14 amino acids. The CDR3 DNA follows: TGTGCCAGCAGCTTGCGTCAGGGAGGGGAGACCCAGTACTTC. Residues: CASSLRQGGETQYF.

To note about this clone: Other DNA sequences of this sample code for an identical CDR3. V and J are TRBV5-4 and TRBJ2-6; D not resolved. CDR1 and CDR2 from the germline V gene are SGHNT and YYREEE (reference sequence). The CDR3 extends over 14 amino acids. The V and J ends lost 3 bases and 4 bases respectively, with 8 bases between them. Written as DNA, the CDR3 is TGTGCCAGCAGCTCTCCCGCCGGGGCCAACGTCCTGACTTTC. It codes for CASSSPAGANVLTF. Full variable domain (outside the CDR3, taken from reference TRBV5-4 and TRBJ2-6): ETGVTQSPTHLIKTRGQQVTLRCSSQSGHNTVSWYQQALGQGPQFIFQYYREEENGRGNFPPRFSGLQFPNYSSELNVNALELDDSALYLCASSSPAGANVLTFGAGSRLTVL.

The chain joins TRBV6-6 to TRBJ1-1; TRBD1 matches at 8 bases. Germline assignment: CDR1 MNHNY and CDR2 SVGAGI (reference sequence). J was trimmed by 3 bases and V by 2 bases; bases with no gene match: 5. The CDR3 is 15 residues long. In DNA form, the CDR3 reads TGTGCCAGCAGTTACACACCGACAGGGGACACTGAAGCTTTCTTT. Its translation: CASSYTPTGDTEAFF.

V is TRBV2 and J is TRBJ2-7; 9 bases line up with TRBD1. After removal of 6 bases from V and 6 bases from J, the junction contained 3 bases not matched to a gene. Germline V CDR1 and CDR2: SNHLY, FYNNEI. The CDR3 extends over 12 amino acids. The chain's CDR3 is CASSQDRGEQYF. The CDR3 DNA follows: TGTGCCAGCAGCCAGGACAGGGGCGAGCAGTACTTC.

The V call is TRBV9, the J call TRBJ2-2; D gene ambiguous. This CDR3 has 17 amino acids. Per germline, CDR1 SGDLS and CDR2 YYNGEE. V was pared by 0 bases and J by 5 bases, with 17 bases between. CDR3 bases: TGTGCCAGCAGCGTAGAAGGACGGATAGGGATGACCGGGGAGCTGTTTTTT. This gives the protein CASSVEGRIGMTGELFF.

The V gene is TRBV19, the J gene TRBJ2-1, with D tentatively TRBD2 (6 bases). Between the trimmed V and J ends, which lost 4 bases and 4 bases, there was a span of 14 bases. CDR1 is LNHDA and CDR2 is SQIVND in the germline V gene (reference sequence). This CDR3 comprises 15 residues. CDR3: CASSTTLGTYNEQFF. As DNA, the CDR3 is TGTGCCAGTAGTACCACGCTAGGGACTTACAATGAGCAGTTCTTC.

V and J are TRBV9 and TRBJ2-4; D remains unclear. The V end was cut by 0 bases, the J end by 4 bases, with 8 bases between. The germline V gene encodes CDR1 SGDLS and CDR2 YYNGEE. This CDR3 has 14 amino acids. Written as DNA, the CDR3 is TGTGCCAGCAGCGTAGACCCTAGGAAAAACATTCAGTACTTC. Protein product: CASSVDPRKNIQYF.

The chain uses TRBV19 and TRBJ2-2; unclear D gene. Germline V gene data show CDR1 as LNHDA and CDR2 as SQIVND (reference sequence). V lost 3 bases and J lost 2, with 4 bases in between. The CDR3 is 13 amino acids. The CDR3 coding sequence is TGTGCCAGTAGTATGAGAAACACCGGGGAGCTGTTTTTT. Protein: CASSMRNTGELFF.

The sample holds one count of this clone. Other DNA sequences in this specimen translate into the identical CDR3. This chain links TRBV19 with TRBJ1-1; D might be TRBD1 (5 bases). The CDR3 extends over 12 amino acids. Trimming pared 3 bases from V and 7 bases from J, leaving 9 bases between. Germline V gene data show CDR1 as LNHDA and CDR2 as SQIVND (reference sequence). CDR3 nucleotide sequence: TGTGCCAGTAGTATTAGGGGAGGTGAAGCTTTCTTT. It codes for CASSIRGGEAFF.